The next 5 T cell receptor beta chains were all read from a single sample in a study of blood T cell repertoires in COVID-19. Method: immunoSEQ multiplex PCR; TCRdb's copy keeps in-frame clones and lacks some. The table lists about 120,000 clones, 82% of them singletons. The sample comprised peripheral blood. The receptors were sampled from a woman in her 70s with acute or convalescent COVID-19.

The chain links TRBV2 to TRBJ1-5; perhaps TRBD1 as D (6 bases). The germline V and J ends were trimmed by 6 bases and 4 bases, with 7 bases remaining between them. The CDR3 totals 12 residues. The germline CDR1 and CDR2 sequences are SNHLY and FYNNEI. CDR3 nucleotides: TGTGCCAGCAGGGACAGAAATCAGCCCCAGCATTTT. It translates to CASRDRNQPQHF.

The chain combines TRBV5-1 with TRBJ2-3; TRBD1 matches at 10 bases. Looked up from germline, CDR1 is SGHRS and CDR2 is YFSETQ. The CDR3 has 16 residues. V lost 6 bases, J lost 1 base, and 8 bases stayed unmatched. The CDR3 reads CASTQSGTGGTDTQYF. For the CDR3, the DNA is TGCGCCAGCACCCAATCCGGGACAGGGGGCACAGATACGCAGTATTTT.

The chain couples TRBV6-5 to TRBJ2-5, with D perhaps matching TRBD1 (6 bases). In germline, CDR1 is MNHEY, CDR2 SVGAGI. Trimming removed 0 bases at V and 1 base at J, with 12 bases between. The CDR3 extends over 16 amino acids. Here the CDR3 reads CASSYSQGTGQETQYF. The CDR3 DNA is TGTGCCAGCAGTTACTCGCAGGGGACCGGCCAAGAGACCCAGTACTTC.

The V gene is TRBV27, the J gene TRBJ2-3, with D possibly TRBD2 on 5 matching bases. CDR3 length: 15 residues. Germline CDR1 MNHEY, CDR2 SMNVEV (reference sequence). The V gene lost 3 bases and the J gene lost 4 bases, with 14 bases spanning the gap. As DNA, the CDR3 is TGTGCCAGCAGTTTCACGGGATGGGCCTCAGATACGCAGTATTTT. Translated: CASSFTGWASDTQYF.

This chain connects TRBV5-1 to TRBJ1-1; 9 nucleotides match TRBD1. The trim removed 4 bases at V and 4 bases at J, leaving 20 bases unmatched. The germline gives CDR1 SGHRS, CDR2 YFSETQ. There are 19 residues in the CDR3. The CDR3 is CASSGTLTGGDSRGTEAFF. DNA of the CDR3: TGCGCCAGCAGCGGAACTCTTACAGGGGGCGATAGTAGGGGCACTGAAGCTTTCTTT.